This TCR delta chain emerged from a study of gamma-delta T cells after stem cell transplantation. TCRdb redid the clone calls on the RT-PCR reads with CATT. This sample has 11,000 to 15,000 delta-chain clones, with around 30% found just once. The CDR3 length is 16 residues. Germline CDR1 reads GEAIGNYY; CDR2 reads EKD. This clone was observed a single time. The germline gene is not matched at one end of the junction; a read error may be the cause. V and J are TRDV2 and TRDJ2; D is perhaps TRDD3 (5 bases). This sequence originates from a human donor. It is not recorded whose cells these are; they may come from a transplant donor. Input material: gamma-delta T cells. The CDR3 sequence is CACDLLGAPLTAQLFF. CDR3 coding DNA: TGTGCCTGTGACCTCCTTGGGGCGCCGTTGACAGCCCAACTCTTCTTT.